These 28 T cell receptor beta chains share one sample of origin, sequenced in a study of blood T cells in healthy people across ages. Primed by a sample-barcoded 5' primer and a J-beta primer mix, a second PCR proceeded for roughly 7 to 11 cycles. TCRdb fed the 5' RACE reads into MiXCR, producing one record per CDR3 protein. The table records around 790,000 distinct CDR3 sequences, 44% of them present only once. Sequenced: blood. The receptors shown here come from a man aged 55 to 69 in good health.

This clonotype was seen a handful of times. V is TRBV2 and J is TRBJ2-7; 11 bases match TRBD2. The V gene end was trimmed by 7 bases and the J gene end by 3 bases; junction bases not matched to a gene: 5. Per germline, CDR1 SNHLY and CDR2 FYNNEI. The CDR3 covers 14 residues. The CDR3 loop is CASTLSGGVYEQYF. CDR3 coding DNA: TGTGCCAGCACCCTTAGCGGGGGGGTCTACGAGCAGTACTTC.

In this sample, this clonotype turned up many times. This may arise from a read error, as a much more abundant clone is one base away. J is TRBJ1-1 and V is TRBV7-9; TRBD1 is a possible D gene (6 bases). The CDR3 contains 13 residues. V shed 5 bases and J shed 1 base, with 8 bases lying between them. Germline CDR1 and CDR2: SEHNR and FQNEAQ (reference sequence). CDR3 sequence (DNA): TGTGCCAGCAGCGTGACAGGGAACACTGAAGCTTTCTTT. It is translated as CASSVTGNTEAFF.

The table lists this clonotype with many counts. The genes are TRBV5-1 and TRBJ2-1; a possible D gene is TRBD2 (5 bases). Per germline, CDR1 SGHRS and CDR2 YFSETQ. V lost 0 bases and J lost 4, with 11 bases in between. The CDR3 totals 15 residues. Here the CDR3 reads CASSLGSGMYNEQFF. DNA for the CDR3: TGCGCCAGCAGCTTGGGAAGCGGAATGTACAATGAGCAGTTCTTC.

The chain is built from TRBV7-2 and TRBJ2-3, with TRBD1 matching over 7 bases. This CDR3 is 16 amino acids long. CDR1 and CDR2 from the germline V gene are SGHTA and FQGNSA. The V segment lost 1 base and the J segment 0 bases; nucleotides outside the gene matches: 4. The CDR3 DNA sequence: TGTGCCAGCAGCTTAGGACAGGGCTCTAGCACAGATACGCAGTATTTT. Translating it yields CASSLGQGSSTDTQYF.

The chain carries TRBV20-1 and TRBJ2-5, with TRBD2 matching over 7 bases. The CDR3 is 16 residues long. Germline V lookup: CDR1 DFQATT, CDR2 SNEGSKA (reference sequence). With 3 bases clipped from V and 2 bases from J, the junction kept 12 bases outside the gene matches. For the CDR3, the DNA is TGCAGTGCTAGGAAAGGAAGGGCTAGCGGACAAGAGACCCAGTACTTC. The encoded protein is CSARKGRASGQETQYF.

The chain links TRBV5-4 to TRBJ1-1; D remains ambiguous. The CDR3 consists of 13 residues. Trimming stripped 0 bases from V and 6 bases from J, with 9 bases between. Germline-derived CDR1 and CDR2 are SGHNT and YYREEE (reference sequence). CDR3 DNA: TGTGCCAGCAGCTTGGTGGAGGGTTCTGAAGCTTTCTTT. As protein: CASSLVEGSEAFF.

This clonotype has more than one count but fewer than ten. This chain joins TRBV5-1 and TRBJ2-3; the D call may be TRBD1 or TRBD2 (5 bases each). The germline V gene encodes CDR1 SGHRS and CDR2 YFSETQ. Trimming pared 1 base from V and 5 bases from J, leaving 11 bases between. The CDR3 extends over 14 amino acids. The CDR3 DNA follows: TGCGCCAGCAGCTTGACAGGAGGACAAGATACGCAGTATTTT. Its protein product is CASSLTGGQDTQYF.

The V call is TRBV13, the J call TRBJ2-4; 9 bases are a match to TRBD2. V shed 1 base and J 4 bases; nucleotides not matched to a gene: 11. Per germline, CDR1 PRHDT and CDR2 FYEKMQ (reference sequence). The CDR3 has 18 residues. Written as DNA, the CDR3 is TGTGCCAGCAGCTTAGCTGCTAGCGGGGTGGGTATGAAAAACATTCAGTACTTC. As protein: CASSLAASGVGMKNIQYF.

This clonotype was counted a few times. The V gene is TRBV7-8, the J gene TRBJ2-6; 9 positions match TRBD2. The CDR3 is made up of 18 amino acids. The V and J ends lost 2 bases and 0 bases, in that order; junction bases with no gene match: 5. Germline lookup yields CDR1 SGHVS and CDR2 FQNEAQ. DNA for the CDR3: TGTGCCAGCAGCTTAAAGCCTAGCGGGGACTCTGGGGCCAACGTCCTGACTTTC. It is translated as CASSLKPSGDSGANVLTF.

This chain uses TRBV6-2 or TRBV6-3 with TRBJ1-6; 9 bases line up with TRBD1. Germline CDR1 is MNHEY and CDR2 is SVGEGT. This CDR3 has 15 residues. V shed 5 bases and J 5 bases; nucleotides not matched to a gene: 4. Here the CDR3 reads CASSNRDRDNSPLHF. The CDR3 DNA is TGTGCCAGCAGTAACCGGGACAGGGATAATTCACCCCTCCACTTT.

The CDR3 protein is CSASQTSANEQFF. The CDR3, as DNA: TGCAGTGCTTCCCAGACTAGCGCCAATGAGCAGTTCTTC. This chain links TRBV20-1 with TRBJ2-1; 8 positions agree with TRBD2. The V segment lost 5 bases and the J segment 6 bases; nucleotides outside the gene matches: 6. The CDR3 totals 13 residues. Looked up from germline, CDR1 is DFQATT and CDR2 is SNEGSKA (reference sequence).

The rearrangement joins TRBV7-2 to TRBJ1-6; D remains unclear. The CDR3 loop spans 15 amino acids. CDR1 and CDR2 from the germline V gene are SGHTA and FQGNSA. The V and J ends lost 5 bases and 5 bases respectively, with 13 bases between them. The CDR3 reads CASSPSRLHNSPLHF. The CDR3 DNA is TGTGCCAGCAGCCCCAGCAGGTTACATAATTCACCCCTCCACTTT.

This clonotype was detected only a few times. The J gene is TRBJ2-7, the V gene TRBV7-8; D possibly corresponds to TRBD2 (5 bases). This CDR3 comprises 13 residues. CDR1 SGHVS and CDR2 FQNEAQ come from the germline V gene. V shed 1 base and J shed 6 bases, with 10 bases lying between them. The CDR3 DNA reads as TGTGCCAGCAGCTTAGAGCGGACCGGCGAGCAGTACTTC. This sequence encodes CASSLERTGEQYF.

Only a few counts were recorded for this clonotype. The chain is built from TRBV4-3 and TRBJ2-5, with D maybe TRBD2 (6 bases). Trimming removed 2 bases at V and 0 bases at J, with 10 bases between. Germline-derived CDR1 and CDR2 are LGHNA and YSLEER. The CDR3 has 15 residues. Here the CDR3 DNA reads TGCGCCAGCAGCCAAAGGAGGGGCAACCAAGAGACCCAGTACTTC. Amino acid sequence: CASSQRRGNQETQYF.

This clonotype turned up a few times. The chain recombines TRBV20-1 with TRBJ2-1, with TRBD2 matching over 7 bases. The germline V gene encodes CDR1 DFQATT and CDR2 SNEGSKA (reference sequence). With V trimmed by 2 bases and J by 4 bases, 8 bases remained unmatched. The CDR3 has 15 residues. For the CDR3, the DNA is TGCAGTGCTAGACGGGGAGGGTCTGGGTACAATGAGCAGTTCTTC. Translated: CSARRGGSGYNEQFF.

The sample holds a few counts of this clonotype. The chain is built from TRBV28 and TRBJ1-2; 8 bases map to TRBD1. Germline trimming cut 5 bases from V and 4 bases from J; bases unmatched to any gene: 9. Germline CDR1 is MDHEN and CDR2 is SYDVKM. The CDR3 contains 15 residues. CDR3 sequence reads: CASSHQRQGTYGYTF. CDR3 nucleotides: TGTGCCAGCAGTCACCAAAGACAGGGGACCTATGGCTACACCTTC.

The V call is TRBV10-3, the J call TRBJ1-5; 10 bases agree with TRBD1. The CDR3 spans 14 residues. Losses at the gene ends were 10 bases for V and 2 bases for J; bases not matched to a gene: 5. In germline, CDR1 is ENHRY, CDR2 SYGVKD. The CDR3: CATEGTGGNQPQHF. DNA of the CDR3: TGTGCCACCGAGGGGACAGGGGGCAATCAGCCCCAGCATTTT.

The chain links TRBV7-9 to TRBJ2-3, with 11 bases identical to TRBD2. Germline lookup yields CDR1 SEHNR and CDR2 FQNEAQ (reference sequence). V lost 5 bases to trimming and J lost 0 bases; unmatched junction nucleotides: 4. CDR3 size: 16 residues. The CDR3 coding sequence is TGTGCCAGCAGCCCACTAGCGGGGGCCAGCACAGATACGCAGTATTTT. As protein: CASSPLAGASTDTQYF.

CDR3 in amino acids: CASSSAWANSPLHF. The DNA for the CDR3 is TGTGCCAGCAGCTCAGCTTGGGCGAATTCACCCCTCCACTTT. This chain uses TRBV3-1 with TRBJ1-6; no firm D call. The CDR3 has 14 amino acids. Between the trimmed V and J ends, which lost 5 bases and 7 bases, there was a span of 12 bases. Germline values: CDR1 LGHDT, CDR2 YNNKEL (reference sequence).

A few counts support this clonotype. The V and J genes are TRBV5-5 and TRBJ2-5, with 15 bases that match TRBD2. CDR3 size: 17 residues. Per germline, CDR1 SGHKS and CDR2 YYEKEE (reference sequence). J was trimmed by 3 bases and V by 5 bases; bases with no gene match: 8. This chain's CDR3 is CASSPGTSGGREETQYF. For the CDR3, the DNA is TGTGCCAGCAGTCCAGGGACTAGCGGGGGGCGAGAAGAGACCCAGTACTTC. The full variable domain, completed using reference TRBV5-5 and TRBJ2-5, is DAGVTQSPTHLIKTRGQQVTLRCSPISGHKSVSWYQQVLGQGPQFIFQYYEKEERGRGNFPDRFSARQFPNYSSELNVNALLLGDSALYLCASSPGTSGGREETQYFGPGTRLLVL.

CDR3 DNA: TGTGCCAGCAGCCAAGATGAGGCGTTGGCAGATACGCAGTATTTT. Its translation: CASSQDEALADTQYF. The J gene is TRBJ2-3, the V gene TRBV3-1, with unresolved D. In germline, CDR1 is LGHDT, CDR2 YNNKEL (reference sequence). V shed 0 bases and J shed 4 bases, with 11 bases lying between them. There are 15 residues in the CDR3.

Turning to this clonotype: One end of the junction does not line up with germline, which may come from a read error. This chain links TRBV2 with TRBJ2-1; no clear D gene. The CDR3 sequence is 13 residues long. The germline CDR1 and CDR2 sequences are SNHLY and FYNNEI. CDR3 protein: CAGSKLTLDEQFF. CDR3 DNA: TGTGCCGGCAGTAAGCTAACCCTGGATGAGCAGTTCTTC. Based on the CDR3 plus reference TRBV2 and TRBJ2-1, the full variable domain is EPEVTQTPSHQVTQMGQEVILRCVPISNHLYFYWYRQILGQKVEFLVSFYNNEISEKSEIFDDQFSVERPDGSNFTLKIRSTKLEDSAMYFCAGSKLTLDEQFFGPGTRLTVL.

The CDR3 sequence is CASSETVPPQHF. In nucleotides, the CDR3 is TGTGCCAGCAGTGAGACAGTCCCACCCCAGCATTTT. This rearrangement joins TRBV12-3 or TRBV12-4 to TRBJ1-5, with a weak D call TRBD1 (5 bases). V lost 5 bases, J lost 10 bases, and 12 bases lay in between. The CDR3 is made up of 12 amino acids.

This clonotype was seen only a few times. The chain carries TRBV5-1 and TRBJ2-5; TRBD2 agrees at 16 bases. This CDR3 is built from 15 residues. Per germline, CDR1 SGHRS and CDR2 YFSETQ. The V gene end was trimmed by 4 bases and the J gene end by 5 bases; junction bases not matched to a gene: 2. The CDR3 region is CASSPGLAGGETQYF. The CDR3 nucleotides read TGCGCCAGCAGCCCGGGACTAGCGGGGGGGGAGACCCAGTACTTC.

This clonotype was detected a few times. V usage is TRBV5-1 and J usage is TRBJ1-6; D may be TRBD1 (5 bases). The CDR3 extends over 15 amino acids. Germline lookup yields CDR1 SGHRS and CDR2 YFSETQ. The V gene lost 0 bases and the J gene lost 9 bases, with 13 bases spanning the gap. CDR3 amino acids: CASSLDQGLSSPLHF. CDR3 nucleotide sequence: TGCGCCAGCAGCTTGGACCAGGGTTTAAGTTCACCCCTCCACTTT. Using reference TRBV5-1 and TRBJ1-6 for the parts outside the CDR3, the full variable domain is KAGVTQTPRYLIKTRGQQVTLSCSPISGHRSVSWYQQTPGQGLQFLFEYFSETQRNKGNFPGRFSGRQFSNSRSEMNVSTLELGDSALYLCASSLDQGLSSPLHFGNGTRLTVT.

This chain uses TRBV19 with TRBJ2-7, with D possibly called TRBD1 or TRBD2 (8 bases each). The CDR3 covers 16 residues. Germline V gene sequence: CDR1 LNHDA, CDR2 SQIVND (reference sequence). V gave up 5 bases and J gave up 5 bases, with 22 bases separating them. CDR3: CASSAGGQGFPDEQYF. The CDR3 DNA sequence: TGTGCCAGTAGTGCGGGAGGACAGGGATTTCCTGACGAGCAGTACTTC.

This chain joins TRBV20-1 and TRBJ1-1; possibly TRBD1 for D (5 bases). Trimming took off 3 bases at V and 3 bases at J, with 8 bases between the two ends. CDR3 length: 12 amino acids. Looked up from germline, CDR1 is DFQATT and CDR2 is SNEGSKA (reference sequence). CDR3 residues: CSASRGYTEAFF. As DNA, the CDR3 is TGCAGTGCTAGTAGGGGCTACACTGAAGCTTTCTTT.

The chain couples TRBV10-1 to TRBJ2-4, with D possibly being TRBD1 (6 bases). The J call is uncertain, as TRBJ2-7 better fits the DNA end. This CDR3 is 13 amino acids long. Germline assignment: CDR1 WNHNN and CDR2 SYGVQD (reference sequence). CDR3 coding DNA: TGCGCCAGCAGTGACAGGGGTGTCGACGAGCAGTACTTC. Residues: CASSDRGVDEQYF.